A selection of T cell receptor beta chains follows, all from one sample in a study of PD-L1 blockade in urothelial cancer. Data came from immunoSEQ multiplex PCR; TCRdb stores just in-frame clones and leaves some out. The sample holds 60,000 to 65,000 clones, about 86% seen once. The sequenced sample was PBMCs, obtained around atezolizumab (anti-PD-L1) treatment. These receptors came from a man between 65 and 79 years old with urothelial cancer. The conserved cysteine and the conserved F or W are not part of the CDR3 here. Fields, in order: J gene, V gene, CDR3 protein.

>TRBJ1-2|TRBV29-1
SVETSFGGGGYT
>TRBJ2-1|TRBV5-1
ASSLTSGEYNEQF
>TRBJ2-7|TRBV7-9
ASTSGGAYEQY
>TRBJ2-1|TRBV9
ASSVAGGRAYNEQF
>TRBJ1-1|TRBV27
ASSTQTGARTEAF
>TRBJ1-2|TRBV5-1
ASRPLQPANYGYT
>TRBJ2-7|TRBV18
ASSPSSQGEYEQY
>TRBJ2-1|TRBV2
ASSEETGGPYNEQF
>TRBJ1-2|TRBV23-1
ASSQLQGIYGYT
>TRBJ2-6|TRBV7-8
ASSPQWLASTITSGANVLT
>TRBJ1-2|TRBV7-2
ASSSRGGPRGYT
>TRBJ2-3|TRBV29-1
SVTPGQGAGDTQY
>TRBJ2-3|TRBV5-1
ASSWGLAGGSTDTQY
>TRBJ2-1|TRBV5-6
ASSVGFGTGDNEQF
>TRBJ2-7|TRBV9
ASSVAGQGGPYEQY
>TRBJ2-2|TRBV9
ASSVGGSRGTGELF
>TRBJ2-2|TRBV10-3
AISESGQAGELF
>TRBJ1-5|TRBV5-6
ASSLERNQPQH
>TRBJ2-7|TRBV11-2
ASSSDRGHEQY
>TRBJ2-7|TRBV7-9
ASGVAGVDEQY